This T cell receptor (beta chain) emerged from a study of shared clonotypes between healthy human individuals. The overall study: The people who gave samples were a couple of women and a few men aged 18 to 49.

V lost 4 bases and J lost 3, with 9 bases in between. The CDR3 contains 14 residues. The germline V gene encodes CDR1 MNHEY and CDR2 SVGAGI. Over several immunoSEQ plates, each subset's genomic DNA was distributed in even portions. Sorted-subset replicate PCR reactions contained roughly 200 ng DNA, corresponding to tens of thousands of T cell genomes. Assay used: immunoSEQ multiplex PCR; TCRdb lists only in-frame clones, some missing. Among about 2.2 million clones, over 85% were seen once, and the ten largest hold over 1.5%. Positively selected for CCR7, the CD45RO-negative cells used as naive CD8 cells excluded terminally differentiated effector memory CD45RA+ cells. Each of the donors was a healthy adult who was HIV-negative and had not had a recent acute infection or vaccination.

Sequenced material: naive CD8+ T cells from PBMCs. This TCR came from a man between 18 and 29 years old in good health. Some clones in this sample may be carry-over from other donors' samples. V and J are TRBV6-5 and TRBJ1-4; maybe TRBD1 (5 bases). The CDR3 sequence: CASSSGGPNEKLFF. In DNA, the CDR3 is TGTGCCAGCAGTTCCGGGGGACCTAATGAAAAACTGTTTTTT.